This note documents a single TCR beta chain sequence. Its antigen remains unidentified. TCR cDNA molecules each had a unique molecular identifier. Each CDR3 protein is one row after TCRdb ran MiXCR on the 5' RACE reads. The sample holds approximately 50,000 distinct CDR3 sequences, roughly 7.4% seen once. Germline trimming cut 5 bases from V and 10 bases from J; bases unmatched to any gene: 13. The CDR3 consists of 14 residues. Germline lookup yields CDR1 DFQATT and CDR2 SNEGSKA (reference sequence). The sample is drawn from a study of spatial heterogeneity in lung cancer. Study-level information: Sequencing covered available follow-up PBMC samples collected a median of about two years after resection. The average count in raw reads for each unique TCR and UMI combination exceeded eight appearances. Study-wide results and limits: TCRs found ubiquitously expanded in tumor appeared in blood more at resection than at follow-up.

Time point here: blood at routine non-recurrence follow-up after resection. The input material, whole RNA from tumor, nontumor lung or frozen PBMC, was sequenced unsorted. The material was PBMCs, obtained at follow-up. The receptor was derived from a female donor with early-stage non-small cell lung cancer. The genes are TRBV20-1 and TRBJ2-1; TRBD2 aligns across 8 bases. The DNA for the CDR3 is TGCAGTGCTGACAATGGAGCGGGGGCTTGGGAGCAGTTCTTC. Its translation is CSADNGAGAWEQFF.